This T cell receptor (beta chain) was identified during a study of blood T cell repertoires in COVID-19. Background on the study: The study drew acute and convalescent COVID-19 samples from the United States, Italy and Spain. Nucleic acid was either cDNA or gDNA, and it came from T cells, B-cell-depleted T cells, or PBMCs.

Clones were sequenced by immunoSEQ multiplex PCR, and TCRdb holds only the in-frame ones, with some missing. The table includes hundreds of thousands of clones, around 87% detected once. Patients in Seattle were enrolled during active infection, then followed longitudinally. Germline loops: CDR1 KGHDR, CDR2 SFDVKD. This CDR3 spans 15 amino acids. The junction had 5 bases not matched to a gene; V was cut back by 1 base and J by 7 bases. The sequenced sample was peripheral blood. This TCR was sampled from a woman between 45 and 65 years old with COVID-19, enrolled during active disease. The rearrangement joins TRBV24-1 to TRBJ1-4, with 7 nucleotides matching TRBD1. For the CDR3, the DNA is TGTGCCACCAGTGATTTAAGACAGGGTGGTGAAAAACTGTTTTTT. It codes for CATSDLRQGGEKLFF.